The 26 T cell receptor beta chains below were found in one sample sequenced in a study of T cell responses to AZD1222 COVID-19 vaccine. Sequencing was performed with immunoSEQ multiplex PCR; in TCRdb, only in-frame clones are kept and a portion is missing. The sample lists about 130,000 clones, about 93% occurring once. Here the sequenced sample was peripheral blood, taken on day 0 of AZD1222 vaccination. Receptors originate from an adult in good health.

The J gene is TRBJ2-1, the V gene TRBV10-1, with D unclear. The CDR3 runs to 15 residues. Trimming took 4 bases from V and 5 from J, leaving 15 bases between them. Germline values: CDR1 WNHNN, CDR2 SYGVQD (reference sequence). CDR3 coding DNA: TGCGCCAGCAGTGTGGGCAGTACTATGAACAATGAGCAGTTCTTC. Encoded protein: CASSVGSTMNNEQFF.

The chain carries TRBV19 and TRBJ2-6; 9 positions match TRBD2. The CDR3 has 17 residues. CDR1 LNHDA and CDR2 SQIVND come from the germline V gene (reference sequence). The V and J ends lost 1 base and 0 bases, in that order; junction bases with no gene match: 1. CDR3 sequence reads: CASSIGGGASGANVLTF. The CDR3 region has the DNA TGTGCCAGTAGTATAGGCGGGGGGGCCTCTGGGGCCAACGTCCTGACTTTC.

The chain carries TRBV4-1 and TRBJ2-7; 13 bases are shared with TRBD2. Trimming at V came to 6 bases and at J to 0 bases, leaving 5 bases not matched to a gene. CDR3 length: 16 residues. Per the germline V gene, CDR1 is MGHRA and CDR2 is YSYEKL. CDR3 protein: CASRSGTSGDSYEQYF. For the CDR3, the DNA is TGCGCCAGCAGGTCCGGGACTAGCGGGGACTCCTACGAGCAGTACTTC.

V gene TRBV5-1 combines with J gene TRBJ1-2; D remains unclear. Germline CDR1 SGHRS, CDR2 YFSETQ. Trimming took off 3 bases at V and 0 bases at J, with 6 bases between the two ends. This CDR3 region has 13 residues. CDR3 protein: CASSSTPNYGYTF. The CDR3 bases are TGCGCCAGCAGCTCAACTCCTAACTATGGCTACACCTTC.

This clone occurred once. The rearrangement links TRBV7-9 to TRBJ1-3; a possible D gene is TRBD1 (5 bases). CDR3 length: 18 amino acids. V dropped 2 bases and J dropped 1 base, with 18 bases sitting between them. Germline assignment: CDR1 SEHNR and CDR2 FQNEAQ (reference sequence). DNA for the CDR3: TGTGCCAGCAGCTTAAAGGGCGGGACGCTTGAATCTGGAAACACCATATATTTT. It yields the protein CASSLKGGTLESGNTIYF.

This clone was counted only a few times. This rearrangement joins TRBV11-2 to TRBJ1-3, with a weak D call TRBD1 (5 bases). V was shortened by 2 bases and J by 3 bases, with 17 bases between the two germline ends. The CDR3 is 17 residues long. The germline CDR1 and CDR2 sequences are SGHAT and FQNNGV. The CDR3 loop reads CASSLPRTIGNGNTIYF. The CDR3 bases are TGTGCCAGCAGCTTACCTAGGACAATCGGGAATGGAAACACCATATATTTT. Looking up the rest from reference TRBV11-2 and TRBJ1-3 gives the full variable domain: EAGVAQSPRYKIIEKRQSVAFWCNPISGHATLYWYQQILGQGPKLLIQFQNNGVVDDSQLPKDRFSAERLKGVDSTLKIQPAKLEDSAVYLCASSLPRTIGNGNTIYFGEGSWLTVV.

This clone has more than one count but fewer than ten. Here the CDR3 DNA reads TGTGCCAGCAGCTCACTACAGGGTAATTCCATCTCCTATAATTCACCCCTCCACTTT. Amino acids: CASSSLQGNSISYNSPLHF. J is TRBJ1-6 and V is TRBV11-2, with a weak D call TRBD1 (6 bases). Germline V gene data show CDR1 as SGHAT and CDR2 as FQNNGV. Trimming pared 4 bases from V and 0 bases from J, leaving 19 bases between. The CDR3 length is 19 residues.

J is TRBJ1-2 and V is TRBV6-1; 8 bases fit TRBD1. Germline V gene data show CDR1 as MNHNS and CDR2 as SASEGT. This CDR3 contains 15 residues. After removal of 0 bases from V and 8 bases from J, the junction contained 8 bases not matched to a gene. The CDR3 protein is CASSEARDRWRGYTF. CDR3 DNA: TGTGCCAGCAGTGAAGCCCGGGACAGGTGGAGGGGCTACACCTTC.

This clone was detected once. This chain uses TRBV5-1 with TRBJ2-7, with D possibly matching TRBD1 (5 bases). V gave up 4 bases and J gave up 6 bases, with 14 bases separating them. Germline V gene lookup returns CDR1 SGHRS and CDR2 YFSETQ. The CDR3 length is 13 residues. The CDR3 loop reads CASSQGHLGEQYF. The CDR3 nucleotides read TGCGCCAGCAGCCAAGGACACCTGGGCGAGCAGTACTTC.

The chain combines TRBV19 with TRBJ1-5; a possible D gene is TRBD1 (6 bases). Trimming left V 1 base short and J 4 bases short, with 14 bases between. CDR1 and CDR2 (germline): LNHDA, SQIVND (reference sequence). This CDR3 has 16 amino acids. This CDR3 reads CASSIGAGAQNQPQHF. Written as DNA, the CDR3 is TGTGCCAGTAGTATAGGGGCAGGGGCACAAAATCAGCCCCAGCATTTT.

CDR3 sequence reads: CASTYTGELFF. The CDR3 DNA reads as TGTGCCAGCACCTATACCGGGGAGCTGTTTTTT. The V call is TRBV6-7, the J call TRBJ2-2; D unclear. TRBV6-7 is sorted into the ORF group, with uncertain function. The CDR3 is 11 amino acids. Trimming cost V 7 bases and J 5 bases, with 5 bases left between them.

This sequence joins TRBV27 and TRBJ2-2; 7 nucleotides match TRBD1. After removal of 8 bases from V and 4 bases from J, the junction contained 13 bases not matched to a gene. The CDR3 consists of 16 residues. Germline CDR1 reads MNHEY; CDR2 reads SMNVEV (reference sequence). The CDR3 here is CASGPRGGISTGELFF. CDR3 nucleotides: TGTGCCAGCGGCCCTCGAGGGGGCATAAGCACCGGGGAGCTGTTTTTT.

The chain recombines TRBV5-1 with TRBJ1-1, with D unclear. This CDR3 has 14 amino acids. Germline assignment: CDR1 SGHRS and CDR2 YFSETQ. V was pared by 0 bases and J by 2 bases, with 8 bases between. This CDR3 is CASSLVGVNTEAFF. The CDR3 nucleotides are TGCGCCAGCAGCTTGGTTGGGGTAAACACTGAAGCTTTCTTT.

This clone was observed a handful of times. The chain links TRBV10-2 to TRBJ1-4, with D unclear. The CDR3 is 15 residues long. Germline lookup yields CDR1 WSHSY and CDR2 SAAADI. V lost 6 bases and J lost 0, with 11 bases in between. The CDR3 protein is CASSLRFATNEKLFF. The CDR3 coding sequence is TGCGCCAGCAGCCTACGTTTTGCAACTAATGAAAAACTGTTTTTT.

V is TRBV5-5 and J is TRBJ1-1; D unclear. V was clipped by 4 bases and J by 4 bases, with 14 bases between them. The CDR3 is made up of 14 amino acids. CDR1 and CDR2 from the germline V gene are SGHKS and YYEKEE (reference sequence). The CDR3 is CASSTLEVGTEAFF. CDR3 coding DNA: TGTGCCAGCAGCACCCTTGAGGTAGGCACTGAAGCTTTCTTT.

The CDR3 protein is CASSLTGPEAFF. The CDR3 DNA follows: TGTGCCAGCAGCCTCACGGGGCCCGAAGCTTTCTTT. The chain has TRBV7-9 and TRBJ1-1, with D perhaps matching TRBD1 (5 bases). Germline loops: CDR1 SEHNR, CDR2 FQNEAQ (reference sequence). V was cut by 5 bases and J by 8 bases, with 12 bases left in between. The CDR3 is 12 residues long. The variable domain in full, completed from reference TRBV7-9 and TRBJ1-1, reads DTGVSQNPRHKITKRGQNVTFRCDPISEHNRLYWYRQTLGQGPEFLTYFQNEAQLEKSRLLSDRFSAERPKGSFSTLEIQRTEQGDSAMYLCASSLTGPEAFFGQGTRLTVV.

This chain uses TRBV6-5 with TRBJ1-2; D is undetermined. There are 15 residues in the CDR3. Germline V lookup: CDR1 MNHEY, CDR2 SVGAGI. The germline V and J ends were trimmed by 0 bases and 6 bases, with 14 bases remaining between them. The CDR3 DNA follows: TGTGCCAGCAGTTACTCGACGGAGGACGGTAATGGCTACACCTTC. Protein: CASSYSTEDGNGYTF.

The chain links TRBV7-3 to TRBJ1-1, with no clear D. Germline CDR1 and CDR2: SGHTA and FQGTGA. The V end lost 5 bases, the J end lost 2 bases, and 12 bases lay between the germline ends. CDR3 size: 14 residues. The CDR3 nucleotides are TGTGCCAGCAGCCCGAGTGGCCGAAACACTGAAGCTTTCTTT. This translates into CASSPSGRNTEAFF.

This chain uses TRBV2 with TRBJ1-5; D remains unclear. Trimming took 6 bases from V and 0 from J, leaving 12 bases between them. The length of the CDR3 is 15 residues. Looked up from germline, CDR1 is SNHLY and CDR2 is FYNNEI. DNA of the CDR3: TGTGCCAGCAGCGGCGGATCTTATAGCAATCAGCCCCAGCATTTT. This encodes CASSGGSYSNQPQHF.

The rearrangement links TRBV4-2 to TRBJ1-2, with a tentative D call TRBD1 (5 bases). Trimming left V 0 bases short and J 7 bases short, with 18 bases between. CDR1 and CDR2 from the germline V gene are LGHNA and YNFKEQ. The CDR3 length is 16 residues. The CDR3 here is CASSQDEGRVGGGYTF. In DNA form, the CDR3 reads TGTGCCAGCAGCCAAGATGAAGGCAGGGTAGGAGGTGGCTACACCTTC.

This clone was detected only once. The rearrangement uses TRBV6-5 and TRBJ2-7; maybe TRBD1 (9 bases). This CDR3 region has 14 residues. Germline CDR1 and CDR2: MNHEY and SVGAGI. V dropped 4 bases and J dropped 6 bases, with 16 bases sitting between them. The CDR3 DNA reads as TGTGCCAGCAGTTCGGGGGGGACAGGGCGCGAGCAGTACTTC. Translating gives CASSSGGTGREQYF.

This clone was picked up one time. The J gene is TRBJ1-1, the V gene TRBV10-3; perhaps TRBD1 as D (6 bases). CDR1 and CDR2 (germline): ENHRY, SYGVKD. V lost 4 bases and J 6 bases, leaving 18 bases between the germline ends. The CDR3 length is 15 residues. The CDR3 sequence is CAISGPAQGDPEAFF. CDR3 nucleotide sequence: TGTGCCATCAGTGGCCCCGCACAGGGTGACCCTGAAGCTTTCTTT.

This clone appeared a few times. V is TRBV7-8 and J is TRBJ1-1; D perhaps matches TRBD1 (5 bases). This CDR3 has 12 amino acids. Looked up from germline, CDR1 is SGHVS and CDR2 is FQNEAQ. Trimming removed 3 bases from V and 11 bases from J, with 13 bases in between. In DNA, the CDR3 is TGTGCCAGCAGCTTCGGGGGATGGTATGCTTTCTTT. Amino acid sequence: CASSFGGWYAFF.

V and J are TRBV15 and TRBJ1-2; D remains unclear. Trimming cost V 6 bases and J 2 bases, with 7 bases left between them. Germline CDR1 is LNHNV and CDR2 is YYDKDF (reference sequence). The CDR3 consists of 12 residues. CDR3 coding DNA: TGTGCCACCAGTTGGAAAAACTATGGCTACACCTTC. It specifies CATSWKNYGYTF.

This sequence joins TRBV3-1 (or the pseudogene TRBV3-2) and TRBJ1-1, with 8 bases identical to TRBD1. Per germline, CDR1 LGHDT and CDR2 YNNKEL (reference sequence). CDR3 length: 13 amino acids. V shed 4 bases, J shed 6 bases, and the junction held 4 bases outside the gene matches. The CDR3 here is CASSLSTGAEAFF. In DNA, the CDR3 is TGTGCCAGCAGCCTCTCGACAGGGGCTGAAGCTTTCTTT.

The chain links TRBV12-3 or TRBV12-4 to TRBJ1-6, with no clear D. This CDR3 comprises 13 residues. V lost 6 bases and J 7 bases, leaving 10 bases between the germline ends. The CDR3 coding sequence is TGTGCCAGCAGGACAAGAGGAAATTCACCCCTCCACTTT. Protein: CASRTRGNSPLHF.